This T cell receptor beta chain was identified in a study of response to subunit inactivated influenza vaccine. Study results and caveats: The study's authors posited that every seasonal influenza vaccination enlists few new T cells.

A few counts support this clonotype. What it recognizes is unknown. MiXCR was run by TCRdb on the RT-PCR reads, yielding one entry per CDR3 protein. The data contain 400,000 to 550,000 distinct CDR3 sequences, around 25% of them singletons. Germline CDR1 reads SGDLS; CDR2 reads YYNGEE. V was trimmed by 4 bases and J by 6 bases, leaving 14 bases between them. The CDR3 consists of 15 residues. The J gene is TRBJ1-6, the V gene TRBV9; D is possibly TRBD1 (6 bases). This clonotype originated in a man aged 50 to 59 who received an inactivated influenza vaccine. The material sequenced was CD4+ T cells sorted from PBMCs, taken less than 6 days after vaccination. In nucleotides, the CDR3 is TGTGCCAGCAGCCTCCAGCAGGGGTCTAATTCACCCCTCCACTTT. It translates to CASSLQQGSNSPLHF. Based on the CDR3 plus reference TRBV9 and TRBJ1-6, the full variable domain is DSGVTQTPKHLITATGQRVTLRCSPRSGDLSVYWYQQSLDQGLQFLIQYYNGEERAKGNILERFSAQQFPDLHSELNLSSLELGDSALYFCASSLQQGSNSPLHFGNGTRLTVT.